This T cell receptor (beta chain) came from a study of beta chain features in type 1 diabetes. In this sample, this clone turned up a few times. Antigen: not known. This CDR3 has 15 residues. V was trimmed by 0 bases and J by 1 base, leaving 6 bases between them. The V gene's germline CDR1 is SGHTA and CDR2 FQGNSA. Via CD45RO/CCR7/CD25/CD127/CD95/CD27, cells of the CD4+ naive, central memory, regulatory and stem cell-like memory subsets were sorted. Study-level results: Possible PCR preference for shorter templates applied equally to patients and controls. Cells with high TCR expression could be over-represented by cDNA sequencing.

Sequenced material consisted of expressed TCRB transcripts (all of the isolated RNA was reverse transcribed). Assay: immunoSEQ multiplex PCR; the TCRdb copy retains only in-frame clones and omits some. The repertoire holds under 400,000 clones, with about 15% as singletons. This TCR came from a man aged 25-40 years in good health. Sequences were obtained from central memory CD4+ T cells from blood. This rearrangement joins TRBV7-2 to TRBJ2-2; no definite D call. The CDR3 DNA reads as TGTGCCAGCAGCTTAGCTGGCATGAACACCGGGGAGCTGTTTTTT. As protein: CASSLAGMNTGELFF.